This passage covers 21 T cell receptor beta chains from one sample sequenced in a study of vaccination and CD4 T cells after COVID-19. Treatment in this sample: 10-day PBMC culture with coronavirus spike peptide pools or control peptides (ViraFEST assay). Antigen specificity for these receptors is unknown. With the Oncomine TCR Beta short-read assay, DNA from cultured CD4+ T cells was sequenced. One entry per CDR3 protein results from TCRdb running MiXCR on the PCR reads. The sample yields 8,500 to 10,000 distinct CDR3 sequences, 45% to 60% seen once. Input material: CD4+ T cells from blood, cultured in vitro. The receptors stem from a human donor who had recovered from COVID-19.

This clonotype came up once. This rearrangement joins TRBV4-1 to TRBJ2-7; TRBD2 aligns across 9 bases. V trimming: 8 bases; J trimming: 3 bases; junction bases outside the gene matches: 8. The CDR3 covers 14 residues. Germline V CDR1 and CDR2: MGHRA, YSYEKL. The CDR3 sequence is CASGNWRGGYEQYF. As DNA, the CDR3 is TGCGCCAGCGGCAACTGGCGGGGGGGCTACGAGCAGTACTTC.

The rearrangement links TRBV7-9 to TRBJ2-2; 7 positions agree with TRBD2. V lost 6 bases to trimming and J lost 7 bases; unmatched junction nucleotides: 14. The CDR3 is 16 residues long. Germline lookup yields CDR1 SEHNR and CDR2 FQNEAQ (reference sequence). In DNA, the CDR3 is TGTGCCAGCAGTACCGAGGCGGGAGTTGTAGTCGGGGAGCTGTTTTTT. Translating it yields CASSTEAGVVVGELFF. The full variable domain, rest sourced from reference TRBV7-9 and TRBJ2-2, is DTGVSQNPRHKITKRGQNVTFRCDPISEHNRLYWYRQTLGQGPEFLTYFQNEAQLEKSRLLSDRFSAERPKGSFSTLEIQRTEQGDSAMYLCASSTEAGVVVGELFFGEGSRLTVL.

The table lists this clonotype with a few counts. The chain recombines TRBV27 with TRBJ1-2, with 7 nucleotides matching TRBD1. The CDR3 covers 13 residues. V was pared by 5 bases and J by 4 bases, with 4 bases of the junction left unmatched. Germline V CDR1 and CDR2: MNHEY, SMNVEV (reference sequence). The CDR3 DNA reads TGTGCCAGCAGTCCGACAGGGTTCTATGGCTACACCTTC. Its protein product is CASSPTGFYGYTF.

The chain employs TRBV19 and TRBJ1-2; perhaps TRBD1 as D (6 bases). Germline values: CDR1 LNHDA, CDR2 SQIVND (reference sequence). The CDR3 extends over 14 amino acids. V lost 0 bases and J 4 bases, leaving 9 bases between the germline ends. As DNA, the CDR3 is TGTGCCAGTAGTATAGAGACAGGTGCCTATGGCTACACCTTC. Translated, it gives CASSIETGAYGYTF.

The rearrangement links TRBV6-1 to TRBJ2-2, with D possibly matching TRBD1 (7 bases). This CDR3 contains 15 residues. V lost 7 bases to trimming and J lost 4 bases, with 16 bases between them. Germline values: CDR1 MNHNS, CDR2 SASEGT. The CDR3 DNA is TGTGCCAGCACGATAGACAGGGACTTCACCGGGGAGCTGTTTTTT. Translation: CASTIDRDFTGELFF.

This clonotype was seen a handful of times. The V call is TRBV20-1, the J call TRBJ2-3; no definite D call. The germline V gene has CDR1 DFQATT and CDR2 SNEGSKA (reference sequence). The CDR3 has 13 residues. V lost 1 base and J lost 0, with 5 bases in between. The CDR3 region is CSARVASTDTQYF. As DNA, the CDR3 is TGCAGTGCTAGAGTTGCTAGCACAGATACGCAGTATTTT.

The chain recombines TRBV7-8 with TRBJ2-2; maybe TRBD1 (5 bases). Trimming took 1 base from V and 2 from J, leaving 11 bases between them. The CDR3 covers 16 residues. Germline assignment: CDR1 SGHVS and CDR2 FQNEAQ. CDR3 amino acids: CASSLVQALNTGELFF. The CDR3 DNA is TGTGCCAGCAGCTTAGTACAGGCCCTCAACACCGGGGAGCTGTTTTTT.

This clonotype counts as large. The chain is built from TRBV20-1 and TRBJ2-3, with 8 bases matching TRBD2. Germline CDR1 is DFQATT and CDR2 is SNEGSKA (reference sequence). Trimming took 5 bases from V and 1 from J; bases not matched to a gene: 8. The CDR3 covers 15 residues. The CDR3 here is CSAPGTRVGTDTQYF. In DNA, the CDR3 is TGCAGTGCTCCCGGGACTAGAGTAGGCACAGATACGCAGTATTTT.

This chain uses TRBV7-3 with TRBJ2-5, with 7 bases aligning to TRBD2. This CDR3 is 14 amino acids long. The V gene's germline CDR1 is SGHTA and CDR2 FQGTGA. V trimming: 5 bases; J trimming: 7 bases; junction bases outside the gene matches: 10. The CDR3 bases are TGTGCCAGCAGCCTAAGCGGGGCCCCCGGGACCCAGTACTTC. Translated: CASSLSGAPGTQYF.

This clonotype was found a few times. The chain has TRBV7-2 and TRBJ1-2; possible D gene TRBD1, 5 bases. This CDR3 contains 14 residues. The V end lost 1 base, the J end lost 8 bases, and 14 bases lay between the germline ends. Germline CDR1 SGHTA, CDR2 FQGNSA. CDR3 DNA: TGTGCCAGCAGCTTAGGGGGCGCGTCTCGGGGCTACACCTTC. Its translation: CASSLGGASRGYTF.

This clonotype was picked up a small number of times. The chain uses TRBV24-1 and TRBJ1-1; TRBD1 matches 9 bases. The CDR3 consists of 15 residues. The V and J ends lost 2 bases and 3 bases, in that order; junction bases with no gene match: 3. Germline V CDR1 and CDR2: KGHDR, SFDVKD. CDR3 DNA sequence: TGTGCCACCAGTGATTCCCGACAGGGGGACACTGAAGCTTTCTTT. The encoded protein is CATSDSRQGDTEAFF.

The chain has TRBV20-1 and TRBJ1-4, with D perhaps TRBD1 (5 bases). Trimming cost V 0 bases and J 5 bases, with 13 bases left between them. The CDR3 spans 15 residues. Germline CDR1 and CDR2: DFQATT and SNEGSKA (reference sequence). The CDR3 protein is CSARDRRGVNEKLFF. In nucleotides, the CDR3 is TGCAGTGCTAGAGATCGGAGGGGCGTGAATGAAAAACTGTTTTTT.

By frequency in the sample, this clonotype is medium-sized. This chain links TRBV27 with TRBJ2-7; a weak D match, TRBD2 (6 bases). This CDR3 is built from 18 residues. The germline V gene encodes CDR1 MNHEY and CDR2 SMNVEV (reference sequence). Trimming removed 0 bases at V and 3 bases at J, with 21 bases between. CDR3 protein: CASSLSGWEAVEFYEQYF. CDR3 DNA sequence: TGTGCCAGCAGTTTATCTGGTTGGGAGGCTGTGGAATTCTACGAGCAGTACTTC.

The rearrangement joins TRBV12-3 or TRBV12-4 to TRBJ1-2, with 8 nucleotides matching TRBD1. The ends lost 5 bases at V and 7 bases at J; junction bases unmatched: 6. CDR3 length: 13 residues. CDR3 amino acids: CASSRQGRSGYTF. Written as DNA, the CDR3 is TGTGCCAGCAGTAGACAGGGGAGGTCTGGCTACACCTTC.

The J gene is TRBJ2-5, the V gene TRBV2, with TRBD1 identical over 10 bases. Germline assignment: CDR1 SNHLY and CDR2 FYNNEI. V was pared by 0 bases and J by 5 bases, with 0 bases of the junction left unmatched. This CDR3 comprises 14 residues. The CDR3: CASSEADRGETQYF. In nucleotides, the CDR3 is TGTGCCAGCAGTGAAGCGGACAGGGGGGAGACCCAGTACTTC.

A word on this clonotype: At one boundary the junction diverges from the germline segment, which might be a read error. The rearrangement joins TRBV6-5 to TRBJ1-2, with 10 nucleotides matching TRBD1. Germline CDR1 is MNHEY and CDR2 is SVGAGI. This CDR3 is 14 amino acids long. CDR3 bases: TGTGCCAGCAGTCACTCGACAGGGGGCAGAGGCTACACCTTC. Its protein product is CASSHSTGGRGYTF.

The V and J genes are TRBV20-1 and TRBJ1-6, with 7 nucleotides matching TRBD1. The CDR3 contains 16 residues. V lost 0 bases, J lost 5 bases, and 7 bases stayed unmatched. CDR1 is DFQATT and CDR2 is SNEGSKA in the germline V gene (reference sequence). CDR3 coding DNA: TGCAGTGCTAGAGATTTCCGCAGGGGGGATAATTCACCCCTCCACTTT. This encodes CSARDFRRGDNSPLHF.

The chain uses TRBV20-1 and TRBJ1-5; D remains ambiguous. Germline-derived CDR1 and CDR2 are DFQATT and SNEGSKA (reference sequence). The length of the CDR3 is 15 residues. The V end was cut by 7 bases, the J end by 4 bases, with 20 bases between. CDR3 bases: TGCAGTGGCAGAGGTGGGGAAAGTGGAAATCAGCCCCAGCATTTT. Translated, it gives CSGRGGESGNQPQHF.

This clonotype was picked up a small number of times. V and J are TRBV29-1 and TRBJ1-2, with D tentatively TRBD1 (5 bases). Germline V gene lookup returns CDR1 SQVTM and CDR2 ANQGSEA. Trimming took 3 bases from V and 4 from J, leaving 18 bases between them. The CDR3 totals 15 residues. The CDR3 protein is CSVDRDRHRGYGYTF. CDR3 coding DNA: TGCAGCGTTGATCGAGACCGACATAGGGGCTATGGCTACACCTTC.

The chain combines TRBV7-6 with TRBJ1-5; D unresolved. Germline CDR1 is SGHVS and CDR2 is FNYEAQ. CDR3 length: 13 residues. Trimming removed 0 bases from V and 4 bases from J, with 4 bases in between. This CDR3 reads CASSLAENQPQHF. CDR3 in DNA: TGTGCCAGCAGCTTAGCGGAAAATCAGCCCCAGCATTTT.

The V and J genes are TRBV20-1 and TRBJ1-5; possibly TRBD1 for D (6 bases). CDR3 length equals 14 residues. The V end lost 2 bases, the J end lost 7 bases, and 15 bases lay between the germline ends. Germline V lookup: CDR1 DFQATT, CDR2 SNEGSKA (reference sequence). The CDR3 here is CSARTGTSGQPQHF. In DNA, the CDR3 is TGCAGTGCTAGAACCGGGACAAGCGGACAGCCCCAGCATTTT.